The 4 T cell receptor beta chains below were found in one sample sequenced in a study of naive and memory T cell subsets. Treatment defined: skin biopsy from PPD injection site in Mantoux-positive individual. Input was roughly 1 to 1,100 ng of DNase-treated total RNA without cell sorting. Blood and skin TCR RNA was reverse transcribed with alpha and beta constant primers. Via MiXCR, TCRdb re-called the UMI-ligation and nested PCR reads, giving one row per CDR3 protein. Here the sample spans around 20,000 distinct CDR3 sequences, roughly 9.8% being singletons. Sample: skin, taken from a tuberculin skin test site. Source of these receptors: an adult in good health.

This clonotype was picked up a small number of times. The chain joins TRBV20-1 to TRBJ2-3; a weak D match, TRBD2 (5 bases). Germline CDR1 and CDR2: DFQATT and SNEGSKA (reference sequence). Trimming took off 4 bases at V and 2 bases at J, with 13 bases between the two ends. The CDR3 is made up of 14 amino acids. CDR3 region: CSAIPGWATDTQYF. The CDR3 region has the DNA TGCAGTGCTATACCGGGATGGGCCACAGATACGCAGTATTTT.

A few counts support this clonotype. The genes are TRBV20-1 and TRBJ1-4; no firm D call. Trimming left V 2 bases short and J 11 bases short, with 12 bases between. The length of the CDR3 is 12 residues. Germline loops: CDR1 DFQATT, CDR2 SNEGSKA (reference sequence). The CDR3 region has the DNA TGCAGTGCTAGACCCGGAGATGGGAAACTGTTTTTT. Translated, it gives CSARPGDGKLFF.

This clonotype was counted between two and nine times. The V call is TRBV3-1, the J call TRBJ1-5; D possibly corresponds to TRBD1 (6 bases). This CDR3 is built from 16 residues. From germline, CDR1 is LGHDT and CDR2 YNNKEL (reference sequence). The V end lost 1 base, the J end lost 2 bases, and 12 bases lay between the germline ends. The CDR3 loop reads CASSQGTVWRNQPQHF. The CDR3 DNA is TGTGCCAGCAGCCAAGGGACAGTTTGGCGCAATCAGCCCCAGCATTTT.

This chain's CDR3 is CASSFQAEDTDTQYF. CDR3 coding DNA: TGTGCCAGCAGTTTCCAAGCGGAAGACACAGATACGCAGTATTTT. The gene calls are TRBV27 and TRBJ2-3; D is perhaps TRBD2 (5 bases). Germline values: CDR1 MNHEY, CDR2 SMNVEV (reference sequence). The CDR3 contains 15 residues. V was trimmed by 3 bases and J by 2 bases, leaving 12 bases between them.